This TCR beta chain is drawn from a study of immune evolution from preneoplasia to lung adenocarcinoma. A word on this clone: Its specificity is not known.

Clones were read by immunoSEQ multiplex PCR, and TCRdb kept only the in-frame ones, dropping some. The table shows tens of thousands of clones, with around three quarters occurring only once. CDR1 and CDR2 (germline): SGHNT, YENEEA. CDR3 size: 15 residues. J lost 5 bases, V lost 5 bases, and 12 bases had no gene match. Patient tissue came from resections in Japan or China, 2014–2017. Premalignant or tumor cells were enriched by macro-dissection after pathologic assessment. General study results and limits: T cell clonality was higher in KRAS-mutant than EGFR-mutant or wild-type nodules. From normal lung to invasive adenocarcinoma, top clone frequencies appeared to decrease.

Sequencing was carried out using FFPE invasive lung adenocarcinoma tissue. This TCR derives from a person between 55 and 69 years old with lung adenocarcinoma. The chain is built from TRBV11-3 and TRBJ2-7; 7 nucleotides line up with TRBD2. The CDR3 sequence: CASSPAGLPPNEQYF. The CDR3 coding sequence is TGTGCCAGCAGCCCGGCGGGACTACCACCTAACGAGCAGTACTTC.